This TCR beta chain was obtained from a study of preoperative IRX-2 immunotherapy in early breast cancer. Specified treatment: preoperative locoregional IRX-2 cytokine immunotherapy. Samples came from a phase Ib trial of preoperative locoregional IRX-2 cytokine immunotherapy. Measured with immunoSEQ multiplex PCR; TCRdb has only the in-frame clones, and not every one. The sample consists of about 1,600 clones, more than 65% of them appearing once. The ends were cut back, 6 bases at V and 2 bases at J, with 5 bases in the middle. Germline values: CDR1 MNHGY, CDR2 SAAAGT. CDR3 length equals 12 residues.

The source material was tumor tissue, sampled after IRX-2 immunotherapy. This TCR was recovered from a human donor with breast cancer. The gene calls are TRBV6-8 and TRBJ1-3; D might be TRBD1 (5 bases). The CDR3 sequence: CASRDTGNTIYF. The DNA of the CDR3 is TGTGCCAGCAGGGACACTGGAAACACCATATATTTT.